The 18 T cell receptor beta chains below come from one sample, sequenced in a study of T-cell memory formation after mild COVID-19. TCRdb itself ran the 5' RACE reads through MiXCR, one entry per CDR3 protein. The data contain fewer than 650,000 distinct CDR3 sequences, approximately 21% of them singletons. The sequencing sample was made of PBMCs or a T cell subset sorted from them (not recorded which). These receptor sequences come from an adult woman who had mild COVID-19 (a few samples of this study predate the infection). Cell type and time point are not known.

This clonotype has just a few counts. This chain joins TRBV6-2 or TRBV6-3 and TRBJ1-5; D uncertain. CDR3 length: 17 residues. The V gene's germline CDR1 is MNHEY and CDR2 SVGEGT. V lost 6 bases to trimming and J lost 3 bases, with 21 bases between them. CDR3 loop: CASRKQPAARLNQPQHF. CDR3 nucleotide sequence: TGTGCCAGCAGAAAACAACCAGCGGCACGGCTCAATCAGCCCCAGCATTTT.

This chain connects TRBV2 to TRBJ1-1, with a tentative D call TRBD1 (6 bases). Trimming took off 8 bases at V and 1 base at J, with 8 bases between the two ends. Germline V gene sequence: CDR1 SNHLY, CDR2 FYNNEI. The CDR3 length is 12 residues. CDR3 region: CASRDKNTEAFF. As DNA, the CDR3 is TGTGCCAGCCGGGACAAGAACACTGAAGCTTTCTTT. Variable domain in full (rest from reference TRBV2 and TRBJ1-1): EPEVTQTPSHQVTQMGQEVILRCVPISNHLYFYWYRQILGQKVEFLVSFYNNEISEKSEIFDDQFSVERPDGSNFTLKIRSTKLEDSAMYFCASRDKNTEAFFGQGTRLTVV.

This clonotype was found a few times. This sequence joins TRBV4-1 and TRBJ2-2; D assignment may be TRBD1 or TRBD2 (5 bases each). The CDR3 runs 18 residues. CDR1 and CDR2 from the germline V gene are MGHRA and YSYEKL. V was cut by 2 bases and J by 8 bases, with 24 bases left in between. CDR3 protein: CASSQRGDLTPTLGELFF. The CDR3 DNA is TGCGCCAGCAGCCAAAGAGGGGATCTCACTCCGACACTGGGGGAGCTGTTTTTT.

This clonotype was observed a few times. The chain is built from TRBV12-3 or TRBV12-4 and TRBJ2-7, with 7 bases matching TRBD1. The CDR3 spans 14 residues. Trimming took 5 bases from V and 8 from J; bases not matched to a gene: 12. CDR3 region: CASSGSGGRAQQYF. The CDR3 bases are TGTGCCAGCAGTGGCTCAGGGGGACGTGCCCAGCAGTACTTC.

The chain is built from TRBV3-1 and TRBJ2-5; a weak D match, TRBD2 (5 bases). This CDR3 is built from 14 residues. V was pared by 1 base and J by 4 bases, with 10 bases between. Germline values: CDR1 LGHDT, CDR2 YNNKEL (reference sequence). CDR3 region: CASSQVFAGETQYF. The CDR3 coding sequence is TGTGCCAGCAGCCAAGTTTTCGCGGGAGAGACCCAGTACTTC.

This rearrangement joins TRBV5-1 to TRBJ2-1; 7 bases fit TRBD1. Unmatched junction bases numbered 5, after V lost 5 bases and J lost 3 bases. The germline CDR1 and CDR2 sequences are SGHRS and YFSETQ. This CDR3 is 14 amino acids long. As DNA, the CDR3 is TGCGCCAGCAGATGGACAGGTCTCTACAATGAGCAGTTCTTC. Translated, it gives CASRWTGLYNEQFF.

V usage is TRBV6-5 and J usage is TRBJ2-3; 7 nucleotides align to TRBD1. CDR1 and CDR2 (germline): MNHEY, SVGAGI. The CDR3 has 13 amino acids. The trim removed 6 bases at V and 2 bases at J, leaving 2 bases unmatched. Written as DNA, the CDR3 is TGTGCCAGCAGCGGGACAGTCACAGATACGCAGTATTTT. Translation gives CASSGTVTDTQYF.

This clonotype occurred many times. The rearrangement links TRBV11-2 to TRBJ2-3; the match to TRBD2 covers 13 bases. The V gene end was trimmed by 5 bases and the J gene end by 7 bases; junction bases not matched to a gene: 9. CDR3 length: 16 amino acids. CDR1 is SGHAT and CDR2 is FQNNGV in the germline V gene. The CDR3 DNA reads TGTGCCAGCAGCGCACCGGGGACTAGCGGGGCTTATACGCAGTATTTT. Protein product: CASSAPGTSGAYTQYF.

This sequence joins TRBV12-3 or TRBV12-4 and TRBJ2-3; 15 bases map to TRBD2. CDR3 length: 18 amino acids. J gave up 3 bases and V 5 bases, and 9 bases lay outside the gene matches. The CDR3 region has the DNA TGTGCCAGCAGTCGCGGACTAGCGGGAGGGCGTGGGACAGATACGCAGTATTTT. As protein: CASSRGLAGGRGTDTQYF.

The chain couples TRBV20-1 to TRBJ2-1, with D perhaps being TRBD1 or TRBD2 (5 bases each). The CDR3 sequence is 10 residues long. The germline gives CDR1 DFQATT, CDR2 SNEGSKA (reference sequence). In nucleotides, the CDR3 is TGCAGCGGGACGGACAATGAGCAGTTCTTC. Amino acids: CSGTDNEQFF.

The CDR3 here is CASSYGGGRNYGYTF. Here the CDR3 DNA reads TGTGCCAGCAGTTACGGCGGGGGGCGGAACTATGGCTACACCTTC. The chain combines TRBV6-6 with TRBJ1-2, with a weak D call TRBD1 (6 bases). Trimming removed 2 bases from V and 2 bases from J, with 12 bases in between. CDR3 length: 15 residues. Germline V gives CDR1 MNHNY, CDR2 SVGAGI (reference sequence).

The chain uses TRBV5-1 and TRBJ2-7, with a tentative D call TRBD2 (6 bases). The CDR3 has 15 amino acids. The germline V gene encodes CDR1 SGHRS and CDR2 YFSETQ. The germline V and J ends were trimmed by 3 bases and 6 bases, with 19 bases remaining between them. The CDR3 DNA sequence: TGCGCCAGCAGCTCCGGCGGGGTAACGCAAGGCGAGCAGTACTTC. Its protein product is CASSSGGVTQGEQYF.

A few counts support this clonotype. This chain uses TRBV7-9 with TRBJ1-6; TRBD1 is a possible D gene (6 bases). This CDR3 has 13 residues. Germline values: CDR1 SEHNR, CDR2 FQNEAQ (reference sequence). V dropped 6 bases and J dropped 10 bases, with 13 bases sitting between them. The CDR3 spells CASSSGERSPLHF. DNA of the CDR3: TGTGCCAGCAGTTCAGGGGAACGGTCACCCCTCCACTTT.

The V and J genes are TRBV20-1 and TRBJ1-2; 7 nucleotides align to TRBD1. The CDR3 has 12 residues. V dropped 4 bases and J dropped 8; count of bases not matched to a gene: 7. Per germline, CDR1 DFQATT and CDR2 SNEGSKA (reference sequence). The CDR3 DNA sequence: TGCAGTGCTACTCGCGACAGGGAGGGCTACACCTTC. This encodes CSATRDREGYTF.

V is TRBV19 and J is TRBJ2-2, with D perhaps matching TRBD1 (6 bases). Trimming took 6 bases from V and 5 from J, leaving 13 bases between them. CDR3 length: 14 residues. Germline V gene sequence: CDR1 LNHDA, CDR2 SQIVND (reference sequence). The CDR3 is CASRQGSRTGELFF. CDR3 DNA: TGTGCCAGTAGACAGGGTTCTCGGACCGGGGAGCTGTTTTTT.

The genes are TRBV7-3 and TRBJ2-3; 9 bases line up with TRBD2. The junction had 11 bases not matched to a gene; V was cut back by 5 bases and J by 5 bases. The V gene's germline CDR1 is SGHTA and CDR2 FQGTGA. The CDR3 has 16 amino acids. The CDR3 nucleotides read TGTGCCAGCAGCCACCCTGCGGGAGGGCCGGGAGATACGCAGTATTTT. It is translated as CASSHPAGGPGDTQYF.

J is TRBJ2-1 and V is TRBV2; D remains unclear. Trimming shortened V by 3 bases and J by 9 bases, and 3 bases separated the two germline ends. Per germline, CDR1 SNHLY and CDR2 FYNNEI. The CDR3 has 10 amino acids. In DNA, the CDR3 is TGTGCCAGCAGTGATGGTGAGCAGTTCTTC. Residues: CASSDGEQFF.

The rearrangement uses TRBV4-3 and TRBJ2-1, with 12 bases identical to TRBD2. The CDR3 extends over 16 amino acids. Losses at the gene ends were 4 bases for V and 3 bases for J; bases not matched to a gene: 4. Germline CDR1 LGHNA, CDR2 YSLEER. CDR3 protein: CASSPRTSGIYNEQFF. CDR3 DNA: TGCGCCAGCAGCCCTAGGACTAGCGGGATCTACAATGAGCAGTTCTTC.